These 8 T cell receptor beta chains came from one sample sequenced in a study of blood T cell repertoires in COVID-19. Profiling relied on immunoSEQ multiplex PCR, and the TCRdb table lists in-frame clones only, not all of them. The sample lists a few hundred thousand clones, about nine tenths occurring once. The material sequenced was PBMCs or T cells enriched from blood (not recorded which). The source is a woman aged 18-29 years who had recovered from COVID-19.

The rearrangement joins TRBV28 to TRBJ2-1; TRBD2 matches at 11 bases. The CDR3 contains 15 residues. In germline, CDR1 is MDHEN, CDR2 SYDVKM. V trimming: 3 bases; J trimming: 5 bases; junction bases outside the gene matches: 3. Here the CDR3 reads CASSLTSGNHNEQFF. The DNA for the CDR3 is TGTGCCAGCAGTTTGACTAGCGGGAACCACAATGAGCAGTTCTTC.

V and J are TRBV11-2 and TRBJ2-1; possible D gene TRBD2, 5 bases. V was cut by 5 bases and J by 4 bases, with 18 bases left in between. This CDR3 region has 16 residues. Germline V CDR1 and CDR2: SGHAT, FQNNGV. The CDR3 reads CASSPSSGGLYNEQFF. In nucleotides, the CDR3 is TGTGCCAGCAGCCCCTCGTCTGGAGGTTTGTACAATGAGCAGTTCTTC.

This clone appeared a few times. The gene calls are TRBV7-6 and TRBJ2-7; 7 bases line up with TRBD1. V gave up 1 base and J gave up 3 bases; unmatched junction bases: 6. CDR1 and CDR2 from the germline V gene are SGHVS and FNYEAQ. This CDR3 region has 15 residues. CDR3 region: CASSLGPAGGYEQYF. The DNA for the CDR3 is TGTGCCAGCAGCTTAGGTCCAGCAGGGGGCTACGAGCAGTACTTC.

The chain employs TRBV5-1 and TRBJ2-5; 8 bases match TRBD1. The CDR3 covers 15 residues. V dropped 4 bases and J dropped 4; count of bases not matched to a gene: 9. Germline V gives CDR1 SGHRS, CDR2 YFSETQ. The CDR3 sequence is CASSARQGKGETQYF. Here the CDR3 DNA reads TGCGCCAGCAGCGCCAGACAGGGGAAGGGAGAGACCCAGTACTTC.

This clone was recorded once. This chain joins TRBV14 and TRBJ1-4; D perhaps matches TRBD1 (6 bases). Germline V gene lookup returns CDR1 SGHDN and CDR2 FVKESK. Trimming stripped 2 bases from V and 3 bases from J, with 13 bases between. This CDR3 has 16 residues. CDR3: CASSQSGGASNEKLFF. The CDR3 DNA reads as TGTGCCAGCAGCCAAAGCGGGGGGGCCTCTAATGAAAAACTGTTTTTT.

J is TRBJ1-1 and V is TRBV6-4, with a tentative D call TRBD1 (5 bases). The CDR3 totals 15 residues. V lost 0 bases to trimming and J lost 3 bases, with 11 bases between them. Germline loops: CDR1 MRHNA, CDR2 SNTAGT. CDR3 protein: CASSDSGRGDTEAFF. CDR3 nucleotides: TGTGCCAGCAGTGACTCTGGGAGGGGAGACACTGAAGCTTTCTTT.

The rearrangement joins TRBV4-3 to TRBJ2-1; a weak D match, TRBD2 (6 bases). Germline V gives CDR1 LGHNA, CDR2 YSLEER. The CDR3 contains 16 residues. Trimming pared 6 bases from V and 5 bases from J, leaving 20 bases between. The DNA for the CDR3 is TGCGCCAGCAGTCACTACTGGCGGGACCAAAACAATGAGCAGTTCTTC. Translated: CASSHYWRDQNNEQFF.

The chain is built from TRBV7-2 and TRBJ1-5; no clear D gene. Trimming pared 6 bases from V and 6 bases from J, leaving 24 bases between. The length of the CDR3 is 17 residues. Germline values: CDR1 SGHTA, CDR2 FQGNSA. In DNA form, the CDR3 reads TGTGCCAGCAGGGCCGACTCCGGGATAAGGAGTAGTCAGCCCCAGCATTTT. Translating it yields CASRADSGIRSSQPQHF. Looking up the rest from reference TRBV7-2 and TRBJ1-5 gives the full variable domain: GAGVSQSPSNKVTEKGKDVELRCDPISGHTALYWYRQSLGQGLEFLIYFQGNSAPDKSGLPSDRFSAERTGGSVSTLTIQRTQQEDSAVYLCASRADSGIRSSQPQHFGDGTRLSIL.